One and the same sample provided the 18 T cell receptor beta chains below, sequenced in a study of T cell repertoires in cytomegalovirus infection. MiXCR was run by TCRdb on the reads, yielding one entry per CDR3 protein. The sample includes about 450,000 distinct CDR3 sequences, roughly 31% of them seen just once. The sequencing sample was made of PBMCs. The receptors derive from a human donor in good health (CMV status not recorded). Some clones in this sample may be carry-over from other donors' samples.

V usage is TRBV27 and J usage is TRBJ2-6; weak D call: TRBD1 (5 bases). This CDR3 spans 15 amino acids. CDR1 and CDR2 from the germline V gene are MNHEY and SMNVEV (reference sequence). Trimming cost V 6 bases and J 0 bases, with 9 bases left between them. CDR3: CASRDRLSGANVLTF. In nucleotides, the CDR3 is TGTGCCAGCAGAGACAGACTCTCTGGGGCCAACGTCCTGACTTTC. Full variable domain (remainder filled in from reference TRBV27 and TRBJ2-6): EAQVTQNPRYLITVTGKKLTVTCSQNMNHEYMSWYRQDPGLGLRQIYYSMNVEVTDKGDVPEGYKVSRKEKRNFPLILESPSPNQTSLYFCASRDRLSGANVLTFGAGSRLTVL.

With respect to this clonotype: This may arise from a read error, as a much more abundant clone is one base away. J is TRBJ2-3 and V is TRBV7-2, with D perhaps matching TRBD1 (5 bases). The V end lost 5 bases, the J end lost 3 bases, and 18 bases lay between the germline ends. Germline lookup yields CDR1 SGHTA and CDR2 FQGNSA. The length of the CDR3 is 16 residues. CDR3 amino acids: CASSLRPRVLTDTQYF. In nucleotides, the CDR3 is TGTGCCAGCAGCCTCAGACCCAGGGTGCTAACAGATACGCAGTATTTT.

This clonotype was detected a few times. The chain has TRBV2 and TRBJ1-6; no reliable D call. The CDR3 consists of 16 residues. Germline CDR1 reads SNHLY; CDR2 reads FYNNEI. The V end was cut by 5 bases, the J end by 0 bases, with 11 bases between. The CDR3 nucleotides read TGTGCCAGCAGTTTAAGGGAGAGCTCCTATAATTCACCCCTCCACTTT. This translates into CASSLRESSYNSPLHF.

Of note for this clonotype: One junction end disagrees with the germline gene, perhaps due to a read error. The V and J genes are TRBV14 and TRBJ2-1, with TRBD1 as a possible D gene (6 bases). The CDR3 has 14 amino acids. Germline CDR1 reads SGHDN; CDR2 reads FVKESK. CDR3 region: CASSPTGRYSEQFF. CDR3 DNA sequence: TGTGCCAGCTCCCCGACAGGCAGATACAGTGAGCAGTTCTTC.

This clonotype was seen a few times. J is TRBJ1-4 and V is TRBV12-3 or TRBV12-4; D might be TRBD1 (5 bases). The CDR3 has 13 amino acids. The V end lost 3 bases, the J end lost 7 bases, and 9 bases lay between the germline ends. DNA of the CDR3: TGTGCCAGCAGTTTGGGGGTTAGTGAAAAACTGTTTTTT. This codes for CASSLGVSEKLFF.

This chain uses TRBV20-1 with TRBJ2-6, with D perhaps being TRBD1 or TRBD2 (5 bases each). Trimming stripped 0 bases from V and 1 base from J, with 16 bases between. Looked up from germline, CDR1 is DFQATT and CDR2 is SNEGSKA (reference sequence). The CDR3 covers 18 residues. CDR3 sequence: CSARDRIRGASGANVLTF. The CDR3 bases are TGCAGTGCTAGAGATCGAATAAGGGGAGCTTCTGGGGCCAACGTCCTGACTTTC.

As regards this clonotype: An end of the junction does not agree with germline; a read error may underlie this. The rearrangement uses TRBV7-8 and TRBJ2-1; TRBD2 might be the D (5 bases). CDR3 length: 14 residues. Germline loops: CDR1 SGHVS, CDR2 FQNEAQ. The CDR3 loop reads CASSCGDDYNDQHF. CDR3 bases: TGTGCCAGCAGCTGTGGCGACGACTACAATGATCAGCACTTC.

Of note for this clonotype: This sequence may be a read error, since a much larger clone differs from it by one base. Likely a read error: the CDR3 ends without its conserved phenylalanine or tryptophan. The chain recombines TRBV2 with TRBJ1-5, with D unresolved. Germline CDR1 and CDR2: SNHLY and FYNNEI. Trimming left V 3 bases short and J 0 bases short, with 12 bases between. The CDR3 contains 16 residues. The CDR3 here is CASSEVYTDSNQPQHL. CDR3 nucleotide sequence: TGTGCCAGCAGTGAGGTCTATACAGATAGCAATCAGCCCCAGCATTTG.

The rearrangement links TRBV28 to TRBJ1-1; D unresolved. Trimming stripped 1 base from V and 0 bases from J, with 9 bases between. The CDR3 contains 15 residues. Germline V CDR1 and CDR2: MDHEN, SYDVKM. Here the CDR3 reads CASSLFGLMNTEAFF. In nucleotides, the CDR3 is TGTGCCAGCAGTTTATTCGGGTTAATGAACACTGAAGCTTTCTTT.

This clonotype was counted between two and nine times. The J gene is TRBJ1-5, the V gene TRBV7-2, with a weak D call TRBD1 (5 bases). V was cut by 0 bases and J by 4 bases, with 19 bases left in between. Germline CDR1 and CDR2: SGHTA and FQGNSA. The CDR3 has 18 amino acids. The CDR3 loop is CASSLAAFGTPRNQPQHF. The CDR3 coding sequence is TGTGCCAGCAGCTTAGCAGCTTTTGGGACCCCTCGTAATCAGCCCCAGCATTTT.

This clonotype was detected ten times or more. The chain combines TRBV7-8 with TRBJ2-7; 9 bases match TRBD1. In germline, CDR1 is SGHVS, CDR2 FQNEAQ. The CDR3 contains 16 residues. The J segment lost 4 bases and the V segment lost 1 base, leaving 8 bases of the junction unmatched. As DNA, the CDR3 is TGTGCCAGCAGCTTAGAGGGACAGGGAATGATATACGAGCAGTACTTC. Translated, it gives CASSLEGQGMIYEQYF. Filled out from reference TRBV7-8 and TRBJ2-7, the complete variable domain reads GAGVSQSPRYKVAKRGQDVALRCDPISGHVSLFWYQQALGQGPEFLTYFQNEAQLDKSGLPSDRFFAERPEGSVSTLKIQRTQQEDSAVYLCASSLEGQGMIYEQYFGPGTRLTVT.

This clonotype appeared many times. The chain employs TRBV5-4 and TRBJ1-1; D unresolved. The germline V gene has CDR1 SGHNT and CDR2 YYREEE (reference sequence). The germline V and J ends were trimmed by 3 bases and 1 base, with 4 bases remaining between them. The CDR3 contains 12 residues. The CDR3 spells CASSSANTEAFF. CDR3 in DNA: TGTGCCAGCAGCTCAGCGAACACTGAAGCTTTCTTT. The variable domain in full, with the rest retrieved from reference TRBV5-4 and TRBJ1-1, is ETGVTQSPTHLIKTRGQQVTLRCSSQSGHNTVSWYQQALGQGPQFIFQYYREEENGRGNFPPRFSGLQFPNYSSELNVNALELDDSALYLCASSSANTEAFFGQGTRLTVV.

Comment on this clonotype: The CDR3 ends on some other residue instead of the conserved phenylalanine or tryptophan, so this is likely a read error. The DNA of the CDR3 is TGTGCCAGCAGTGAGGCGGGACTAGCTTACGAGCAGTACTTA. Translation: CASSEAGLAYEQYL. The genes are TRBV25-1 and TRBJ2-7, with 9 nucleotides matching TRBD2. The V and J ends lost 3 bases and 4 bases, in that order; junction bases with no gene match: 4. This CDR3 is built from 14 residues. Germline V gene data show CDR1 as MGHDK and CDR2 as SYGVNS.

This chain uses TRBV7-6 with TRBJ2-7; the match to TRBD1 covers 9 bases. CDR1 SGHVS and CDR2 FNYEAQ come from the germline V gene. This CDR3 has 15 residues. Unmatched junction bases numbered 8, after V lost 4 bases and J lost 4 bases. In nucleotides, the CDR3 is TGTGCCAGCAGCTCAGACAGGGGGATATCTTACGAGCAGTACTTC. It codes for CASSSDRGISYEQYF.

This clonotype was found a few times. V gene TRBV10-2 combines with J gene TRBJ1-1; possibly TRBD1 for D (5 bases). V shed 8 bases and J shed 2 bases, with 24 bases lying between them. The CDR3 covers 17 residues. The V gene's germline CDR1 is WSHSY and CDR2 SAAADI. The CDR3 loop is CASGLKISGTPNTEAFF. The DNA of the CDR3 is TGCGCCAGCGGTCTTAAGATTTCCGGGACTCCAAACACTGAAGCTTTCTTT.

This clonotype was counted between two and nine times. The chain recombines TRBV13 with TRBJ2-7; tentatively, D is TRBD1 (5 bases). The CDR3 spans 12 residues. CDR1 is PRHDT and CDR2 is FYEKMQ in the germline V gene (reference sequence). V shed 2 bases and J shed 8 bases, with 10 bases lying between them. The CDR3 coding sequence is TGTGCCAGCAGCTTACAGGGTGAGCAGCAGTACTTC. It translates to CASSLQGEQQYF.

This clonotype was seen a handful of times. The genes are TRBV25-1 and TRBJ2-2; TRBD2 is a possible D gene (5 bases). Germline lookup yields CDR1 MGHDK and CDR2 SYGVNS. Trimming pared 5 bases from V and 5 bases from J, leaving 9 bases between. The CDR3 spans 13 residues. CDR3 sequence reads: CASSFGRTGELFF. The CDR3 DNA reads TGTGCCAGCAGTTTTGGGAGAACCGGGGAGCTGTTTTTT.

This clonotype came up a few times. This rearrangement joins TRBV24-1 to TRBJ2-5, with TRBD2 as a possible D gene (7 bases). Germline CDR1 is KGHDR and CDR2 is SFDVKD. The germline V and J ends were trimmed by 3 bases and 5 bases, with 18 bases remaining between them. The CDR3 contains 16 residues. In DNA, the CDR3 is TGTGCCACCAGTGATCAAGGGGGGGCAAGGTGGGAGACCCAGTACTTC. Protein product: CATSDQGGARWETQYF.